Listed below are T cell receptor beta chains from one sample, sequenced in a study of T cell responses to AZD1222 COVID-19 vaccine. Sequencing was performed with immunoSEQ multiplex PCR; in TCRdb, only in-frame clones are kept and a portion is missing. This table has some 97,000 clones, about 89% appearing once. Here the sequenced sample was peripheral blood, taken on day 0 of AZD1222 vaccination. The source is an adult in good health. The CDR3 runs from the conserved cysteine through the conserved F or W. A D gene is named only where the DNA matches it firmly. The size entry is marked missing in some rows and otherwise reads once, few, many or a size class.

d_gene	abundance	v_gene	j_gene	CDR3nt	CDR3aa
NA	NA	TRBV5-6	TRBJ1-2	TGTGCCAGCAGCTTGGACCTGGGCGGGGTGAATGGCTACACCTTC	CASSLDLGGVNGYTF
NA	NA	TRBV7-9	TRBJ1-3	TGTGCCAGCAGCCAATGGGGTGAAAACACCATATATTTT	CASSQWGENTIYF
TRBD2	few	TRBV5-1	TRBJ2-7	TGCGCCAGCAGCTCACTCCCCCTCGCTAGCGGGAGTAACGAGCAGTACTTC	CASSSLPLASGSNEQYF
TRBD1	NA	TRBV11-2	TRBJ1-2	TGTGCCAGCAGCTTAGCTGCACAGGGGGCTTACGGCTATGGCTACACCTTC	CASSLAAQGAYGYGYTF
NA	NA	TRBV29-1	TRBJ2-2	TGCAGCGTTGGGCAGTCCAAGAGGCCCACCGGGGAGCTGTTTTTT	CSVGQSKRPTGELFF
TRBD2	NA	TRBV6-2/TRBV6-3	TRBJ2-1	TGTGCCAGCAGTTACTCTGCGGGGGCCTACAATGAGCAGTTCTTC	CASSYSAGAYNEQFF
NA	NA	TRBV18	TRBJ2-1	TGTGCCAGCTCACCCGGGACTCCTGCCTACAATGAGCAGTTCTTC	CASSPGTPAYNEQFF
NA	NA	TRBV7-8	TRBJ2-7	TGTGCCAGCAGCTTAGTTGTTAGCGGCTACGAGCAGTACTTC	CASSLVVSGYEQYF
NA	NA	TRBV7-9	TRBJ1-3	TGTGCCAGTCAGCAGGGGTTTGGAAACACCATATATTTT	CASQQGFGNTIYF
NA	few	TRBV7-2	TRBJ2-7	TGTGCCAGCAGCTTAGGGACGGCTCGGGAGCAGTACTTC	CASSLGTAREQYF
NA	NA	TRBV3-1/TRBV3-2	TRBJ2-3	TGTGCCAGCAGCCAGCAGGGCACGGGCACAGATACGCAGTATTTT	CASSQQGTGTDTQYF
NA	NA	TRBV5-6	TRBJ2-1	TGTGCCAGCAGTCGAGTTGCGGACAGCCAGCAGTTCTTC	CASSRVADSQQFF
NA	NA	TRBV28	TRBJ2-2	TGTGCCAGCAGGGGGCAGGGGAAAGGCGGGGAGCTGTTTTTT	CASRGQGKGGELFF
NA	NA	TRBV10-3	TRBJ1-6	TGTGCCATCAGTAGCAGGGAATCCCTAGCCCCCCTCCACTTT	CAISSRESLAPLHF
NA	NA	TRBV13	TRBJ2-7	TGTGCCAGCAGCTACCAGGAGCGCGGTCACGAGCAGTACTTC	CASSYQERGHEQYF
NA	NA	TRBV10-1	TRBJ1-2	TGCGCCAGCAGTGAGTCATGGACGAACTATGGCTACACCTTC	CASSESWTNYGYTF
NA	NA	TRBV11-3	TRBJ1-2	TGTGCCAGCAGCTCACTAAACTATGGCTACACCTTC	CASSSLNYGYTF
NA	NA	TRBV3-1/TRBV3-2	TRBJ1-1	TGTGCCAGCAGCCAAGGGGTCAACACTGAAGCTTTCTTT	CASSQGVNTEAFF
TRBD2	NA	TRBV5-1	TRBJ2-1	TGCGCCAGCAGCTTGGAACTAGCGGGGGGGAGTTCGCGGTTCTTC	CASSLELAGGSSRFF
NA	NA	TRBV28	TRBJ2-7	TGTGCCAGCAGCCTCGAATCCTACGAGCAGTACTTC	CASSLESYEQYF
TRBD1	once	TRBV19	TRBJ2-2	TGTGCCAGTATACCGGGACAGGGCGCCGGGGAGCTGTTTTTT	CASIPGQGAGELFF
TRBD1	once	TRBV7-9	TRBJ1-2	TGTGCCAGCAGCTCAAGCCCCGGGACAGGGAAAGTCCATGGCTACACCTTC	CASSSSPGTGKVHGYTF
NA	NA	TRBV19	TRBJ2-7	TGTGCCAGTAGTATCGAGGGGCGCGTCGAGCAGTACTTC	CASSIEGRVEQYF
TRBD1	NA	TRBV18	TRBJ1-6	TGTGCCAGCTCACAATGGACAGGGGGAGCTTCACCCCTCCACTTT	CASSQWTGGASPLHF
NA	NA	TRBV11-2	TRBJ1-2	TGTGCCAGCAGCTCCCGGGACCCCGGGGGCTATGGCTACACCTTC	CASSSRDPGGYGYTF
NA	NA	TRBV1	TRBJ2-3	TGCACCAGCAGCCCTAAGCGGGAGGTTGCAGATACGCAGTATTTT	CTSSPKREVADTQYF
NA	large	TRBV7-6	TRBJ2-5	TGTGCCAGCAGCTTCAGGTCCACAGGAGCGGAAATACAAGAGACCCAGTACTTC	CASSFRSTGAEIQETQYF
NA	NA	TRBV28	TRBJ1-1	TGTGCCAGCAGTTTCGCCGATATGAACACTGAAGCTTTCTTT	CASSFADMNTEAFF
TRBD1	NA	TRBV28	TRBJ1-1	TGTGCCAGCGGTACCCAGGGACAGGGAGCTTTCTTT	CASGTQGQGAFF
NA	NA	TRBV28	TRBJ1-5	TGTGCCAGCATCCAACAGGGAAATCAGCCCCAGCATTTT	CASIQQGNQPQHF
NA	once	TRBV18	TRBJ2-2	TGTGCCAGCTCACCGATAGTTGATAACACCGGGGAGCTGTTTTTT	CASSPIVDNTGELFF
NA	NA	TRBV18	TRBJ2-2	TGTGCCAGCTCACCAGGACTGAACACCGGGGAGCTGTTTTTT	CASSPGLNTGELFF
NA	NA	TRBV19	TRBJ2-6	TGTGCCAGTAGTAGGAAGGTAGCTGGGGCCAACGTCCTGACTTTC	CASSRKVAGANVLTF
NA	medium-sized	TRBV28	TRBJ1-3	TGTGCCAGCAGCCAAAGAGAGACAGGTCCCTCCTCTGGAAACACCATATATTTT	CASSQRETGPSSGNTIYF
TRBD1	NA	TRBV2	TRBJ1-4	TGTGCCAGCAGTCAAAAGGACAGGGGGTATGAAAAACTGTTTTTT	CASSQKDRGYEKLFF
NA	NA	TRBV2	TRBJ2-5	TGTGCCAGCAGTGAAGCGGCTCCATGGGAGTACTTC	CASSEAAPWEYF
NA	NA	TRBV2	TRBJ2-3	TGTGCCAGCAGTGAGGAGTACACAGATACGCAGTATTTT	CASSEEYTDTQYF
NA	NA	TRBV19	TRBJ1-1	TGTGCCAGTAGTATTCTATCGGACACTGAAGCTTTCTTT	CASSILSDTEAFF
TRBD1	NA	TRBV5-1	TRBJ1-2	TGCGCCAGCAGCATGGGACAGGGGTATGGCTACACCTTC	CASSMGQGYGYTF
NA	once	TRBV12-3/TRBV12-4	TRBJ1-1	TGTGCCAGCAGTTTGGTAGGGTACACTGAAGCTTTCTTT	CASSLVGYTEAFF
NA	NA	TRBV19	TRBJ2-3	TGTGCCAGTAGTATAGGTTACAGGGACGCAGATACGCAGTATTTT	CASSIGYRDADTQYF
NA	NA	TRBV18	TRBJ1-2	TGTGCCAGCTCACCGAACAGGGCGAATAACTATGGCTACACCTTC	CASSPNRANNYGYTF
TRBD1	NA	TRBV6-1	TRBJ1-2	TGTGCCAGCAGTGAACCCGCCCAGGGGGCGATTTCGTCTGGCTACACCTTC	CASSEPAQGAISSGYTF
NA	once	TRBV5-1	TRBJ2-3	TGCGCCTCCTACAAGGGTGGGGGAAACACAGATACGCAGTATTTT	CASYKGGGNTDTQYF
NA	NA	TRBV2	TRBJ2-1	TGTGCCAGCGGTAAGCCTAAGGAGCAGTTCTTC	CASGKPKEQFF
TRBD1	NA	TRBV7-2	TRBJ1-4	TGTGCCAGCAGCCGGACAGGGTTTAATGAAAAACTGTTTTTT	CASSRTGFNEKLFF
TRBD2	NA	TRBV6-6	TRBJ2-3	TGTGCCAGCACCGAGACTAGCGGCGCCTCGGATACGCAGTATTTT	CASTETSGASDTQYF
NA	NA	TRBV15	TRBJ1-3	TGTGCCACCAGCAGAGGGGACTACTCTGGAAACACCATATATTTT	CATSRGDYSGNTIYF
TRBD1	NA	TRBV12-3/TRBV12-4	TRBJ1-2	TGTGCCAGCAACCTACAGGGGTCGGGTGGCTACACCTTC	CASNLQGSGGYTF
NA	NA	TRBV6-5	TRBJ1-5	TGTGCCAGCAGTTTCGGGGGGCGGCCGGATCAGCCCCAGCATTTT	CASSFGGRPDQPQHF
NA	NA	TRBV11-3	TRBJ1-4	TGTGCCAGCAGCCCGGTCGTGAACAGTGAAAAACTGTTTTTT	CASSPVVNSEKLFF
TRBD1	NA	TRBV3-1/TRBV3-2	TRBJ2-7	TGTGCCAGCAGCCCCGGGACAGCAGTCTACGAGCAGTACTTC	CASSPGTAVYEQYF
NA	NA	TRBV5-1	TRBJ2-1	TGCGCCAGCAGCTTGGTAGCGAGCTCCTACAATGAGCAGTTCTTC	CASSLVASSYNEQFF